This T cell receptor (beta chain) derives from a study of blood T cells in healthy people across ages. Study-wide background: About one barcoded beta molecule per two T cells was the capture yield of template switching.

PCR was performed a second time for 7 to 11 cycles using a sample-barcoded 5' primer and a J-beta primer mix. One entry per CDR3 protein, called by TCRdb with MiXCR from the 5' RACE reads. Of more than 500,000 distinct CDR3 sequences listed, about 27% are singletons. These same records also appear under a second study, on T cells of mothers and their children. That work contributes: A few healthy Caucasian mothers, along with their six children, served as the donors. In each mother, TCR beta CDR3 reads exceeded 9 million; in each child, they numbered 2.5 million to 3.5 million.

The receptor was isolated from a boy aged 2-15 years in good health. Sequenced material: blood.

DNA for the CDR3: TGCAGTGCTTCCCCGTCAGGCCAGGGGGGAGATACGCAGTATTTT. Its translation is CSASPSGQGGDTQYF. This chain uses TRBV20-1 with TRBJ2-3, with D perhaps matching TRBD1 (7 bases). V dropped 5 bases and J dropped 5 bases, with 20 bases sitting between them. The CDR3 totals 15 residues. Germline-derived CDR1 and CDR2 are DFQATT and SNEGSKA (reference sequence).